Each of the 30 T cell receptor beta chains below was sequenced from the same sample in a study of response to subunit inactivated influenza vaccine. TCRdb redid the calling of the RT-PCR reads with MiXCR, one entry per CDR3 protein. The sample lists about 540,000 distinct CDR3 sequences; roughly 23% were seen once. These data were also reused for a study on T cells expressing NK-cell markers. From that paper: TCR beta libraries carry UMIs added by 5'RACE template switching.

The material sequenced was CD4+ T cells sorted from PBMCs, taken 11 to 12 days after vaccination. The origin of the receptors is a man between 50 and 59 years old who received an inactivated influenza vaccine.

The gene calls are TRBV5-5 and TRBJ1-2; 9 bases fit TRBD1. The CDR3 has 14 amino acids. The V and J ends lost 3 bases and 5 bases, in that order; junction bases with no gene match: 5. CDR1 and CDR2 from the germline V gene are SGHKS and YYEKEE (reference sequence). The CDR3 reads CASSWGTGRYGYTF. The DNA of the CDR3 is TGTGCCAGCAGCTGGGGGACAGGGCGTTATGGCTACACCTTC.

The rearrangement links TRBV7-2 to TRBJ2-1, with TRBD2 identical over 8 bases. Looked up from germline, CDR1 is SGHTA and CDR2 is FQGNSA. Trimming took 5 bases from V and 6 from J; bases not matched to a gene: 6. The CDR3 consists of 14 residues. Here the CDR3 DNA reads TGTGCCAGCAGCGCTACTAGCGGCCTCAATGAGCAGTTCTTC. Translated, it gives CASSATSGLNEQFF.

This clonotype was picked up a small number of times. The chain joins TRBV7-2 to TRBJ1-6; D gene uncertain. Trimming left V 5 bases short and J 10 bases short, with 18 bases between. CDR1 and CDR2 (germline): SGHTA, FQGNSA. This CDR3 spans 15 amino acids. CDR3 sequence: CASSPRFREGSPLHF. The CDR3 DNA sequence: TGTGCCAGCAGCCCCCGTTTCCGGGAGGGCTCACCCCTCCACTTT.

There are a few counts of this clonotype. V gene TRBV7-9 combines with J gene TRBJ2-4; TRBD2 is a possible D gene (5 bases). Germline V gene lookup returns CDR1 SEHNR and CDR2 FQNEAQ (reference sequence). The CDR3 covers 14 residues. Trimming stripped 5 bases from V and 7 bases from J, with 15 bases between. As DNA, the CDR3 is TGTGCCAGCAGCGTAAGCTCCGGAGGTAACATTCAGTACTTC. Protein product: CASSVSSGGNIQYF.

This clonotype was detected only a few times. This chain connects TRBV10-3 to TRBJ2-1, with D perhaps TRBD2 (5 bases). The length of the CDR3 is 15 residues. Germline CDR1 reads ENHRY; CDR2 reads SYGVKD. V was cut by 0 bases and J by 1 base, with 7 bases left in between. The CDR3 DNA is TGTGCCATCAGTGAGTCGGACTTGTCCTACAATGAGCAGTTCTTC. Its protein product is CAISESDLSYNEQFF.

This chain joins TRBV25-1 and TRBJ2-1, with 8 bases matching TRBD2. Losses at the gene ends were 4 bases for V and 3 bases for J; bases not matched to a gene: 14. This CDR3 is built from 18 residues. Germline values: CDR1 MGHDK, CDR2 SYGVNS. CDR3 sequence reads: CASSAGGKASGFYNEQFF. The CDR3 DNA reads as TGTGCCAGCAGTGCAGGTGGTAAGGCTAGCGGGTTCTACAATGAGCAGTTCTTC.

This clonotype has a count of ten or more. The V gene is TRBV7-9, the J gene TRBJ1-1, with 9 positions matching TRBD1. The CDR3 runs to 14 residues. The V and J ends lost 3 bases and 3 bases, in that order; junction bases with no gene match: 2. Germline loops: CDR1 SEHNR, CDR2 FQNEAQ (reference sequence). CDR3 in DNA: TGTGCCAGCAGCTTGAGACAGGGGGACACTGAAGCTTTCTTT. It encodes CASSLRQGDTEAFF.

The chain has TRBV7-9 and TRBJ2-1, with 7 bases identical to TRBD2. From germline, CDR1 is SEHNR and CDR2 FQNEAQ (reference sequence). The CDR3 totals 11 residues. The junction had 4 bases not matched to a gene; V was cut back by 4 bases and J by 13 bases. The CDR3 nucleotides read TGTGCCAGCAGCTCCAGCGGGACTCAGTTCTTC. It translates to CASSSSGTQFF.

This sequence joins TRBV5-1 and TRBJ2-5; 8 bases align to TRBD1. CDR3 length equals 14 residues. CDR1 is SGHRS, CDR2 YFSETQ, per germline. J was trimmed by 5 bases and V by 8 bases; bases with no gene match: 11. The CDR3 loop reads CASNPGQEVETQYF. In DNA, the CDR3 is TGCGCCAGTAACCCGGGACAGGAGGTTGAGACCCAGTACTTC.

The chain carries TRBV28 and TRBJ1-5; 8 nucleotides line up with TRBD1. The junction had 4 bases not matched to a gene; V was cut back by 8 bases and J by 7 bases. The CDR3 contains 12 residues. Germline V CDR1 and CDR2: MDHEN, SYDVKM. CDR3 residues: CASGQGGQPQHF. DNA for the CDR3: TGTGCCAGCGGACAGGGTGGCCAGCCCCAGCATTTT.

This clonotype was seen a handful of times. This chain links TRBV12-3 or TRBV12-4 with TRBJ1-6; D possibly corresponds to TRBD1 (6 bases). This CDR3 comprises 16 residues. The ends were cut back, 3 bases at V and 7 bases at J, with 16 bases in the middle. CDR3 residues: CASSLDARGVNSPLHF. DNA of the CDR3: TGTGCCAGCAGTTTGGATGCCAGGGGCGTCAATTCACCCCTCCACTTT.

In this sample, this clonotype turned up a few times. The chain couples TRBV20-1 to TRBJ1-2, with TRBD1 as a possible D gene (5 bases). CDR3 size: 12 residues. Trimming pared 4 bases from V and 6 bases from J, leaving 12 bases between. Per germline, CDR1 DFQATT and CDR2 SNEGSKA (reference sequence). CDR3 DNA sequence: TGCAGTGCTAAACGGACATTTGATGGCTACACCTTC. Residues: CSAKRTFDGYTF.

The V gene is TRBV5-1, the J gene TRBJ1-1; 9 positions match TRBD1. Trimming took 1 base from V and 1 from J; bases not matched to a gene: 14. Germline V lookup: CDR1 SGHRS, CDR2 YFSETQ. CDR3 length equals 19 residues. CDR3 loop: CASSLTIGTGRVGNTEAFF. CDR3 sequence (DNA): TGCGCCAGCAGCTTGACGATAGGGACAGGGAGAGTGGGGAACACTGAAGCTTTCTTT.

This clonotype has only a few counts. The chain recombines TRBV5-1 with TRBJ2-3; the D is unclear. V was pared by 1 base and J by 1 base, with 10 bases between. Germline V gene lookup returns CDR1 SGHRS and CDR2 YFSETQ. There are 15 residues in the CDR3. The CDR3 reads CASSLIWQGTDTQYF. The CDR3 DNA follows: TGCGCCAGCAGCTTGATCTGGCAGGGCACAGATACGCAGTATTTT. The whole variable domain, remainder taken from reference TRBV5-1 and TRBJ2-3, is KAGVTQTPRYLIKTRGQQVTLSCSPISGHRSVSWYQQTPGQGLQFLFEYFSETQRNKGNFPGRFSGRQFSNSRSEMNVSTLELGDSALYLCASSLIWQGTDTQYFGPGTRLTVL.

The chain is built from TRBV6-2 or TRBV6-3 and TRBJ2-4; D is perhaps TRBD1 (5 bases). This CDR3 comprises 16 residues. V dropped 4 bases and J dropped 2 bases, with 15 bases sitting between them. CDR1 MNHEY and CDR2 SVGEGT come from the germline V gene. CDR3 nucleotide sequence: TGTGCCAGCAGTTCCATAGGGGCTTCCCCCAAAAACATTCAGTACTTC. Encoded protein: CASSSIGASPKNIQYF.

A few counts support this clonotype. The V call is TRBV7-8, the J call TRBJ1-1, with D tentatively TRBD1 (5 bases). The V and J ends lost 3 bases and 3 bases respectively, with 11 bases between them. CDR3 size: 14 residues. Looked up from germline, CDR1 is SGHVS and CDR2 is FQNEAQ. The DNA for the CDR3 is TGTGCCAGCAGCTTGGGACGGTTGGACACTGAAGCTTTCTTT. It yields the protein CASSLGRLDTEAFF. Filled out from reference TRBV7-8 and TRBJ1-1, the complete variable domain reads GAGVSQSPRYKVAKRGQDVALRCDPISGHVSLFWYQQALGQGPEFLTYFQNEAQLDKSGLPSDRFFAERPEGSVSTLKIQRTQQEDSAVYLCASSLGRLDTEAFFGQGTRLTVV.

This chain connects TRBV20-1 to TRBJ1-1, with 10 bases identical to TRBD1. The length of the CDR3 is 16 residues. The J segment lost 0 bases and the V segment lost 3 bases, leaving 7 bases of the junction unmatched. Germline V lookup: CDR1 DFQATT, CDR2 SNEGSKA (reference sequence). The DNA for the CDR3 is TGCAGTGCTAGCCGGACAGGGGGGTGGATGAACACTGAAGCTTTCTTT. Its protein is CSASRTGGWMNTEAFF.

V and J are TRBV3-1 and TRBJ2-7, with 11 bases identical to TRBD1. This CDR3 contains 15 residues. Per the germline V gene, CDR1 is LGHDT and CDR2 is YNNKEL (reference sequence). With V trimmed by 1 base and J by 6 bases, 5 bases remained unmatched. This CDR3 is CASSQADGTGGEQYF. The CDR3, as DNA: TGTGCCAGCAGCCAAGCAGACGGGACAGGGGGCGAGCAGTACTTC.

The table lists this clonotype with a few counts. V is TRBV19 and J is TRBJ1-1; unclear D gene. Germline CDR1 and CDR2: LNHDA and SQIVND (reference sequence). The V gene lost 2 bases and the J gene lost 0 bases, with 10 bases spanning the gap. The length of the CDR3 is 15 residues. The CDR3 spells CASSIKGIMNTEAFF. The CDR3 region has the DNA TGTGCCAGTAGTATAAAGGGCATTATGAACACTGAAGCTTTCTTT.

This clonotype has a count of ten or more. Written as DNA, the CDR3 is TGCAGTGCTAGAGATGGGAGCGGGGGTACGCAGTATTTT. Amino acids: CSARDGSGGTQYF. The rearrangement links TRBV20-1 to TRBJ2-3; 8 bases align to TRBD2. The CDR3 consists of 13 residues. Germline V gives CDR1 DFQATT, CDR2 SNEGSKA (reference sequence). After removal of 0 bases from V and 8 bases from J, the junction contained 4 bases not matched to a gene.

The chain couples TRBV20-1 to TRBJ2-1, with 10 bases aligning to TRBD2. Germline-derived CDR1 and CDR2 are DFQATT and SNEGSKA (reference sequence). This CDR3 contains 14 residues. V was pared by 6 bases and J by 9 bases, with 11 bases of the junction left unmatched. This CDR3 is CSAFGLAADSEQFF. DNA of the CDR3: TGCAGTGCCTTCGGACTAGCGGCAGACAGTGAGCAGTTCTTC.

The chain employs TRBV25-1 and TRBJ2-2, with D unclear. The germline V gene encodes CDR1 MGHDK and CDR2 SYGVNS. The V and J ends lost 4 bases and 7 bases respectively, with 4 bases between them. The CDR3 is made up of 11 amino acids. Here the CDR3 DNA reads TGTGCCAGCAGTGTGGTCGGGGAGCTGTTTTTT. As protein: CASSVVGELFF.

This chain connects TRBV4-1 to TRBJ2-1; unclear D gene. The CDR3 has 14 residues. Deletions cut 0 bases from V and 8 bases from J, with 11 bases between. Germline CDR1 MGHRA, CDR2 YSYEKL. The CDR3 nucleotides read TGCGCCAGCAGCCAAGATGGATTGCGAGATGAGCAGTTCTTC. Translation gives CASSQDGLRDEQFF.

V and J are TRBV7-2 and TRBJ1-1; tentatively, D is TRBD1 (5 bases). V dropped 5 bases and J dropped 4 bases, with 14 bases sitting between them. Germline V gene lookup returns CDR1 SGHTA and CDR2 FQGNSA. This CDR3 has 14 residues. DNA for the CDR3: TGTGCCAGCAGCAAGGGGACCTTAGGCACTGAAGCTTTCTTT. It specifies CASSKGTLGTEAFF.

This clonotype has ten or more counts. The gene calls are TRBV20-1 and TRBJ1-5; perhaps TRBD1 as D (5 bases). Germline V gene lookup returns CDR1 DFQATT and CDR2 SNEGSKA (reference sequence). Trimming left V 1 base short and J 2 bases short, with 6 bases between. The CDR3 runs 13 residues. CDR3 protein: CSARAGGNQPQHF. CDR3 nucleotides: TGCAGTGCTAGAGCGGGGGGCAATCAGCCCCAGCATTTT.

The chain is built from TRBV9 and TRBJ2-7; weak D call: TRBD2 (6 bases). This CDR3 region has 13 residues. Germline V lookup: CDR1 SGDLS, CDR2 YYNGEE. V shed 7 bases and J shed 6 bases, with 17 bases lying between them. The CDR3 sequence: CASSRGGKVEQYF. The CDR3 DNA reads TGTGCCAGCTCACGGGGCGGGAAGGTCGAGCAGTACTTC.

J is TRBJ2-2 and V is TRBV6-1; weak D call: TRBD2 (6 bases). Germline CDR1 MNHNS, CDR2 SASEGT. The CDR3 runs to 15 residues. V lost 4 bases to trimming and J lost 9 bases, with 18 bases between them. CDR3 sequence reads: CASSARDSGRRELFF. DNA for the CDR3: TGTGCCAGCAGTGCCCGGGACTCGGGGAGACGGGAGCTGTTTTTT.

This clonotype appeared a few times. The chain combines TRBV5-1 with TRBJ2-5; perhaps TRBD1 as D (6 bases). The germline V gene has CDR1 SGHRS and CDR2 YFSETQ. The germline V and J ends were trimmed by 3 bases and 7 bases, with 10 bases remaining between them. This CDR3 is built from 12 residues. The CDR3 nucleotides are TGCGCCAGCAGCTCAACACAGGGGACCCAGTACTTC. Protein sequence: CASSSTQGTQYF.

In its sample, this clonotype was seen a few times. This sequence joins TRBV20-1 and TRBJ1-3; D not resolved. Germline V gives CDR1 DFQATT, CDR2 SNEGSKA (reference sequence). Trimming left V 0 bases short and J 4 bases short, with 13 bases between. The CDR3 is 15 residues long. The CDR3 protein is CSAREGSSIGNTIYF. The CDR3 nucleotides read TGCAGTGCTAGAGAGGGGAGCAGTATCGGAAACACCATATATTTT.

This chain uses TRBV20-1 with TRBJ1-4; D perhaps matches TRBD1 (5 bases). V shed 4 bases and J shed 0 bases, with 9 bases lying between them. This CDR3 comprises 14 residues. From germline, CDR1 is DFQATT and CDR2 SNEGSKA (reference sequence). The CDR3 DNA reads TGCAGTGCTACACGACAGACAACTAATGAAAAACTGTTTTTT. The encoded protein is CSATRQTTNEKLFF.